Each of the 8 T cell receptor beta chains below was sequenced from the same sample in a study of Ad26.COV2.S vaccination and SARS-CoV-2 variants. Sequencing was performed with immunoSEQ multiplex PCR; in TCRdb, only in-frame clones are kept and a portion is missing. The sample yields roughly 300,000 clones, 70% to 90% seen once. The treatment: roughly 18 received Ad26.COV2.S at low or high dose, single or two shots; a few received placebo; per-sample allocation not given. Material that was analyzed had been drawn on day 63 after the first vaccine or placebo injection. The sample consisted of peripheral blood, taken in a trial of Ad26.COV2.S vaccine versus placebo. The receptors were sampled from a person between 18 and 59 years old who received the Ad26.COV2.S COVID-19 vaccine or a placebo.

CDR3: CASGDQSAGTPYGYTF. As DNA, the CDR3 is TGTGCCAGCGGCGATCAAAGTGCCGGGACACCCTATGGCTACACCTTC. The chain uses TRBV7-9 and TRBJ1-2, with a weak D call TRBD1 (6 bases). V shed 8 bases and J shed 4 bases, with 23 bases lying between them. The CDR3 loop spans 16 amino acids. Germline V gene data show CDR1 as SEHNR and CDR2 as FQNEAQ (reference sequence).

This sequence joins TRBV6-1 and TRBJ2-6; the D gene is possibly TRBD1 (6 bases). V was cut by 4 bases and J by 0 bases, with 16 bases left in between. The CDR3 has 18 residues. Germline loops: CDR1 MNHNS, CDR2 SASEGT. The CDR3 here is CASSGAQGLGSGANVLTF. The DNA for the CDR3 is TGTGCCAGCAGTGGCGCGCAGGGGTTAGGCTCTGGGGCCAACGTCCTGACTTTC.

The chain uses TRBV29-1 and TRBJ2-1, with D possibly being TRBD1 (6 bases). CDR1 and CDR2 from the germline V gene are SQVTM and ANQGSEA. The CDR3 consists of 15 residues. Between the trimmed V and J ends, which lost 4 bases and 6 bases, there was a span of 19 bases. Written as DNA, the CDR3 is TGCAGCGTTGTGTTAAACAGGGATTATCCCAATGAGCAGTTCTTC. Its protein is CSVVLNRDYPNEQFF.

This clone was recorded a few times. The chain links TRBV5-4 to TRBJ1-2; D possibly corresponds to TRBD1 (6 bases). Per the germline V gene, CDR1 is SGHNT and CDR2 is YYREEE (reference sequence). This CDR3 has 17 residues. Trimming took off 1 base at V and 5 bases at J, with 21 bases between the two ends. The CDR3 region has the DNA TGTGCCAGCAGCTTGCCAGGGGCGGGGGCCGAATCGTATGGCTACACCTTC. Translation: CASSLPGAGAESYGYTF.

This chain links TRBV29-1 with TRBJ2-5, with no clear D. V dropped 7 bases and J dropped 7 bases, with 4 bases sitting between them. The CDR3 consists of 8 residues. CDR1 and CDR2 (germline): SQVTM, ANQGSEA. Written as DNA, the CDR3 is TGCAGCGGGGGGACCCAGTACTTC. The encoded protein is CSGGTQYF.

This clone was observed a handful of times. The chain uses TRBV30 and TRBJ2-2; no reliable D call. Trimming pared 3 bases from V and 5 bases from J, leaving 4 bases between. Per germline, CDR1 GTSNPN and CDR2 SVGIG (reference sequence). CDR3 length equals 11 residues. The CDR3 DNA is TGTGCCTGGAGAAGGACCGGGGAGCTGTTTTTT. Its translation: CAWRRTGELFF.

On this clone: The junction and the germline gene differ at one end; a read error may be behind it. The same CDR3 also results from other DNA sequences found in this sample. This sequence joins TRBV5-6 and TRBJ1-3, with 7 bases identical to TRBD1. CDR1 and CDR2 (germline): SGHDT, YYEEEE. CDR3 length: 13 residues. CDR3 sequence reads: CASSLGQGNTIYF. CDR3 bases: TGTGCCAGCAGTTTGGGACAGGGAAACACCATATATTTT.

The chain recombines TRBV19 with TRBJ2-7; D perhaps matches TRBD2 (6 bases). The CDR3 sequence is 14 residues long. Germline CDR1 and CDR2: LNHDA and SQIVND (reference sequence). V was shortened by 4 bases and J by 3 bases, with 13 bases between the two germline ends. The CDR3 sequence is CASSTGVDSYEQYF. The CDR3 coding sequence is TGTGCCAGTAGTACGGGGGTAGACAGCTACGAGCAGTACTTC. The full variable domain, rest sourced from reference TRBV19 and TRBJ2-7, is DGGITQSPKYLFRKEGQNVTLSCEQNLNHDAMYWYRQDPGQGLRLIYYSQIVNDFQKGDIAEGYSVSREKKESFPLTVTSAQKNPTAFYLCASSTGVDSYEQYFGPGTRLTVT.